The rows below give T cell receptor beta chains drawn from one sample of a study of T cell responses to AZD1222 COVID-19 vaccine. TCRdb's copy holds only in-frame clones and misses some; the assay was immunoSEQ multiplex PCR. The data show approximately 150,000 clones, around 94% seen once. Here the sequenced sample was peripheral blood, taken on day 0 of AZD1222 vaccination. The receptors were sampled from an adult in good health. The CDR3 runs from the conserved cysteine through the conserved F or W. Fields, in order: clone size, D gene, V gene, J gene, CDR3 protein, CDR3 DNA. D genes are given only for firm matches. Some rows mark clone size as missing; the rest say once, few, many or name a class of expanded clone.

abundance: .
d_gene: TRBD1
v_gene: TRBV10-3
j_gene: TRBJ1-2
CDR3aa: CAISEFTGAGYYGYTF
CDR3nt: TGTGCCATCAGTGAGTTTACAGGGGCGGGATACTATGGCTACACCTTC

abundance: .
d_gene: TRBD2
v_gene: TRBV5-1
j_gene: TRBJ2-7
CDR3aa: CASSSTGTKEQYF
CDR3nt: TGCGCCAGCAGCTCGACCGGGACTAAGGAGCAGTACTTC

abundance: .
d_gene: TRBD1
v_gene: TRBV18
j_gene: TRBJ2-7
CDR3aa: CASSPRDRESQYF
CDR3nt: TGTGCCAGCTCACCACGGGACAGGGAGTCGCAGTACTTC

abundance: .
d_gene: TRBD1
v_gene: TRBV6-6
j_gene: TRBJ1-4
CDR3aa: CASSWTPGGDEKLFF
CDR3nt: TGTGCCAGCAGTTGGACCCCAGGGGGGGACGAAAAACTGTTTTTT

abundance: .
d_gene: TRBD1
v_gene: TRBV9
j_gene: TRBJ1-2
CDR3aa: CASSIRTGEGYTF
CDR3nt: TGTGCCAGCAGCATCCGGACAGGGGAGGGCTACACCTTC

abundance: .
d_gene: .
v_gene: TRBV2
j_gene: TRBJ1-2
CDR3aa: CASSPDLGRLTYGYTF
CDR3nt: TGTGCCAGCAGCCCGGACTTGGGGAGGCTTACCTATGGCTACACCTTC

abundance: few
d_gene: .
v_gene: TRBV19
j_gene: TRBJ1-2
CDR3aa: CASSTDSLHLYGYTF
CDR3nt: TGTGCCAGTAGTACCGACAGCCTACACCTCTATGGCTACACCTTC

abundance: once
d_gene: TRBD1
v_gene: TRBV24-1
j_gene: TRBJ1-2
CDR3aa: CATSDAGTGLTGGYTF
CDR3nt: TGTGCCACCAGTGATGCAGGGACAGGGCTTACCGGTGGCTACACCTTC

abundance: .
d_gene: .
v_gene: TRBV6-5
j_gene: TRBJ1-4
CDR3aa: CASSPRGATNEKLFF
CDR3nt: TGTGCCAGCAGTCCCCGCGGTGCAACTAATGAAAAACTGTTTTTT

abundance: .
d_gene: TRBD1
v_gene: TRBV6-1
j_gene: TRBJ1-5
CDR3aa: CASSALGQGKGQPQHF
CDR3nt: TGTGCCAGCAGTGCCCTGGGACAGGGTAAGGGTCAGCCCCAGCATTTT

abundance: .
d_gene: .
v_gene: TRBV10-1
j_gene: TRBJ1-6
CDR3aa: CASSESQSMDSPLHF
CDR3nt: TGCGCCAGCAGTGAGTCGCAAAGTATGGATTCACCCCTCCACTTT

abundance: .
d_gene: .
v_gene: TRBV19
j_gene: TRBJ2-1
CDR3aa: CASSIGATSYNEQFF
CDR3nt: TGTGCCAGTAGTATAGGTGCGACCTCCTACAATGAGCAGTTCTTC

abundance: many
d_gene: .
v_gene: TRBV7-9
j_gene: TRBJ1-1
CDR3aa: CASSLGGALVSEAFF
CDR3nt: TGTGCCAGCAGCTTGGGCGGGGCCCTTGTGAGTGAAGCTTTCTTT

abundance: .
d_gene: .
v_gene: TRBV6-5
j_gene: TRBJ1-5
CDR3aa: CASSYYLNQPQHF
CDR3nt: TGTGCCAGCAGTTATTATCTTAATCAGCCCCAGCATTTT

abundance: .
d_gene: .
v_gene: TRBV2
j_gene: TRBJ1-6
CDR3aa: CASSEQSNPPLHF
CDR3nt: TGTGCCAGCAGTGAACAGAGCAATCCACCCCTCCACTTT

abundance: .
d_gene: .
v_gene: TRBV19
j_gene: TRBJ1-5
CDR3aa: CASSTQQGSNQPQHF
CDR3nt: TGTGCCAGTAGTACCCAACAGGGTAGCAATCAGCCCCAGCATTTT

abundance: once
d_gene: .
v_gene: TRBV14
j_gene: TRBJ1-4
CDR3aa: CASSQDNRVGEKLFF
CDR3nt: TGTGCCAGCAGCCAAGATAACAGAGTCGGTGAAAAACTGTTTTTT

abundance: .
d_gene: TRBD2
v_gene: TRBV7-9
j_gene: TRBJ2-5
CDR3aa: CASSPRTSGIETQYF
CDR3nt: TGTGCCAGCAGCCCTCGGACTAGCGGGATAGAGACCCAGTACTTC

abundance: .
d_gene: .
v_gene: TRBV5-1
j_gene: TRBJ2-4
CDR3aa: CASSGDSFGAKNIQYF
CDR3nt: TGCGCCAGCAGCGGTGACTCCTTCGGGGCCAAAAACATTCAGTACTTC

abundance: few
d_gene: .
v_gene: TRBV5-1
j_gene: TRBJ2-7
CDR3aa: CASSSGDSSYEQYF
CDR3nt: TGCGCCAGCAGCTCTGGAGACAGCTCCTACGAGCAGTACTTC

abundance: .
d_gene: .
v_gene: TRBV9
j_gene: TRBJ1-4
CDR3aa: CASSVAGGGEKLFF
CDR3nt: TGTGCCAGCAGCGTAGCGGGGGGAGGGGAAAAACTGTTTTTT

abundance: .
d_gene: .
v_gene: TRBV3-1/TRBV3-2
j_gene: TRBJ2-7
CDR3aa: CASSRQQSPYEQYF
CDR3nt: TGTGCCAGCAGCCGCCAGCAGAGCCCCTACGAGCAGTACTTC

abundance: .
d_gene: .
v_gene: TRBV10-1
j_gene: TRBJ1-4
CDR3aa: CARPEATNEKLFF
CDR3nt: TGCGCCCGCCCGGAGGCAACTAATGAAAAACTGTTTTTT

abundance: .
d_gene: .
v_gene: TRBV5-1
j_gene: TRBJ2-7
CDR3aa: CASSYSLTSYEQYF
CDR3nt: TGCGCCAGCAGCTATAGCCTAACCTCCTACGAGCAGTACTTC

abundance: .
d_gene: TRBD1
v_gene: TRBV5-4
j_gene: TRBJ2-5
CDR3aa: CASSLGQGWETQYF
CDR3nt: TGTGCCAGCAGCCTCGGACAGGGGTGGGAGACCCAGTACTTC

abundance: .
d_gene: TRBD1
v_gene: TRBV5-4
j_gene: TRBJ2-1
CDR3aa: CASSWGQGPNNEQFF
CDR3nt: TGTGCCAGCAGCTGGGGACAGGGGCCAAACAATGAGCAGTTCTTC

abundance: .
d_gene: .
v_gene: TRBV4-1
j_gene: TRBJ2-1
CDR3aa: CASSGRFDNEQFF
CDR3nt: TGCGCCAGCAGCGGGAGGTTCGACAATGAGCAGTTCTTC

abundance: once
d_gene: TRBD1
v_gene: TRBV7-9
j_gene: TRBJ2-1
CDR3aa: CASSFLGQGRYNEQFF
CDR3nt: TGTGCCAGCAGCTTCCTTGGACAGGGGAGGTACAATGAGCAGTTCTTC

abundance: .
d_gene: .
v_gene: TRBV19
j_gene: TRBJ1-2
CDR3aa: CASRPPVALNYGYTF
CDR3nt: TGTGCCAGTAGGCCACCGGTAGCTCTTAACTATGGCTACACCTTC

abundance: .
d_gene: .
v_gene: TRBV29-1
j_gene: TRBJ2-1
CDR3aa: CSVSGDRRYGEQFF
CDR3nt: TGCAGCGTCTCCGGAGATCGGCGGTACGGTGAGCAGTTCTTC

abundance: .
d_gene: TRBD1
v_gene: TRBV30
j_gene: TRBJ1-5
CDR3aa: CAWSGTGIVNQPQHF
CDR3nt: TGTGCCTGGAGTGGGACAGGAATAGTTAATCAGCCCCAGCATTTT

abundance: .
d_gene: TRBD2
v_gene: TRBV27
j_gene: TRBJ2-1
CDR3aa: CASSFIRGLAGGAEQFF
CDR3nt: TGTGCCAGCAGTTTTATTAGGGGACTAGCGGGAGGAGCTGAGCAGTTCTTC

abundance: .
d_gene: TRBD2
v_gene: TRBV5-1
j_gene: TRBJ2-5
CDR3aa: CASSSLAHQETQYF
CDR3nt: TGCGCCAGCAGCTCACTAGCGCATCAAGAGACCCAGTACTTC

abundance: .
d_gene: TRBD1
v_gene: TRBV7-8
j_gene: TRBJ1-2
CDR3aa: CASTLTAAGGDGYTF
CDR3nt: TGTGCCAGCACCCTTACCGCGGCAGGGGGGGATGGCTACACCTTC

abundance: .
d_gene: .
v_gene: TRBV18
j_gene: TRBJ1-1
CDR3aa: CASSLNSNTEAFF
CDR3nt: TGTGCCAGCTCACTAAATTCGAACACTGAAGCTTTCTTT

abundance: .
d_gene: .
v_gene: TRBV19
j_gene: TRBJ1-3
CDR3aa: CASSIINRVVGAGNTIYF
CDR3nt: TGTGCCAGTAGTATAATTAATCGCGTCGTAGGGGCTGGAAACACCATATATTTT

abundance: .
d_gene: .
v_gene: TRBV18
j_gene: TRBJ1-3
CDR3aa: CASSPPSGLAGNTIYF
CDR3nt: TGTGCCAGCTCACCACCGTCGGGGCTAGCCGGAAACACCATATATTTT